The source of this T cell receptor beta chain is a study of blood T cell repertoires in COVID-19. Study information: Whether acute or convalescent, the COVID-19 samples came from the United States, Italy and Spain. Sample material is recorded as cDNA or gDNA derived from T cells, B-cell-depleted T cells, or PBMCs.

This CDR3 is 14 amino acids long. The germline CDR1 and CDR2 sequences are KGHSH and LQKENI. Trimming at V came to 6 bases and at J to 3 bases, leaving 7 bases not matched to a gene. The authors' processing: Reference gene primer amplification gave estimated nucleated cell counts. Sequencing used immunoSEQ multiplex PCR; TCRdb keeps in-frame clones, though not all of them. V, J and clone size are those of that table, while D and trimming were read from the DNA. The data contain tens of thousands of clones, approximately 85% of them singletons. Sample: peripheral blood. The V call is TRBV18, the J call TRBJ2-5; 7 bases agree with TRBD1. This sequence was found in a human donor with active COVID-19. The donor label of this sample is uncertain. The DNA of the CDR3 is TGTGCCAGCTCCCAAAATACAGGGGAAGAGACCCAGTACTTC. Its translation is CASSQNTGEETQYF.